This T cell receptor beta chain derives from a study of T cells after yellow fever vaccination. Study-wide results and limits: Abundant bulk-derived clonotypes could contaminate FACS-sorted repertoires.

The sample holds many counts of this clonotype. The antigen is undetermined. In making TCR cDNA, 5'RACE template switching added a universal primer site and UMIs to it. TCRdb independently ran MiXCR on the 5' RACE reads; one entry per CDR3 protein. The profile shows 200,000 to 300,000 distinct CDR3 sequences, about 3.7% of them singletons. In germline, CDR1 is MNHEY, CDR2 SMNVEV (reference sequence). Trimming shortened V by 1 base and J by 1 base, and 7 bases separated the two germline ends. This CDR3 region has 14 residues. The genes are TRBV27 and TRBJ1-1, with D perhaps matching TRBD1 (5 bases). The clonotype comes from a man aged 18 to 29 who received the YFV17D yellow fever vaccine. The source material was PBMCs, sampled 15 days after the yellow fever booster vaccination. In nucleotides, the CDR3 is TGTGCCAGCAGTTTATTGCAGGGGAACACTGAAGCTTTCTTT. Translating gives CASSLLQGNTEAFF.